This TCR beta chain is from a study of cytomegalovirus exposure and HLA in healthy donors. Repertoires were generated with immunoSEQ multiplex PCR, while TCRdb's copy carries only in-frame clones and drops some. The sample holds 140,000 or so clones; approximately 89% are singletons and the top ten take 0.6% to 0.8%. Study conclusions and caveats: Usually a TCR sequence was rare, but some public TCRs were found in many donors. Among TCR beta chains, those listed as cytomegalovirus-associated numbered roughly 150.

Comments on this clone: What it recognizes is unknown.

This receptor was obtained from a man aged 18 to 30 in good health and CMV-seronegative. Sequencing used PBMCs.

CDR3 in DNA: TGCGCCAGCAGCTTCGGGACAGGGCTTAATGAGCAGTTCTTC. It specifies CASSFGTGLNEQFF. V is TRBV5-1 and J is TRBJ2-1, with TRBD1 matching 9 bases. CDR3 length: 14 amino acids. Germline trimming cut 2 bases from V and 7 bases from J; bases unmatched to any gene: 4. CDR1 and CDR2 (germline): SGHRS, YFSETQ.